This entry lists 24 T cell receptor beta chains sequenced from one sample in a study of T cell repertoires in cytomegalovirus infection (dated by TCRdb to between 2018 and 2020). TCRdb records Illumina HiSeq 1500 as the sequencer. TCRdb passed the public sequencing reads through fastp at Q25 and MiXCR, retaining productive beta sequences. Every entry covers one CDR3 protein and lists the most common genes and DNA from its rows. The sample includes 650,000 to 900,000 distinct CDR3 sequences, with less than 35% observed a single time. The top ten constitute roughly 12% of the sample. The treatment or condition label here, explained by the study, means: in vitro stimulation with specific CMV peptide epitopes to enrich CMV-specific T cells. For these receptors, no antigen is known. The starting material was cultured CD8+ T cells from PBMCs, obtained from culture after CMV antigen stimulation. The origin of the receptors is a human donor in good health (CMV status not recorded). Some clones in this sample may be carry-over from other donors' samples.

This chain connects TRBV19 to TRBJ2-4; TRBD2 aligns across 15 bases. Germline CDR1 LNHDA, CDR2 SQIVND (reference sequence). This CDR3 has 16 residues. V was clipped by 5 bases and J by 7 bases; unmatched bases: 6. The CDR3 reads CASSSGLAGGDNIQYF. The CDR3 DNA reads TGTGCCAGTAGTTCGGGACTAGCGGGGGGTGACAACATTCAGTACTTC.

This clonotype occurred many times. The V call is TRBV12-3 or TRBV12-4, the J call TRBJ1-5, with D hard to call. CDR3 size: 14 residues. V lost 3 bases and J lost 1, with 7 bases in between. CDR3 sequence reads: CASSLSLSNQPQHF. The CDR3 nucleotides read TGTGCCAGCAGTTTGAGTCTCAGCAATCAGCCCCAGCATTTT.

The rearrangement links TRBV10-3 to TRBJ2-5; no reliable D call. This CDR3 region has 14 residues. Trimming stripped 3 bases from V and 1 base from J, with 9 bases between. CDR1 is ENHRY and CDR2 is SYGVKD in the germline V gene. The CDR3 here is CAISDRSLQETQYF. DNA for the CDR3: TGTGCCATCAGTGACAGGTCCCTCCAAGAGACCCAGTACTTC.

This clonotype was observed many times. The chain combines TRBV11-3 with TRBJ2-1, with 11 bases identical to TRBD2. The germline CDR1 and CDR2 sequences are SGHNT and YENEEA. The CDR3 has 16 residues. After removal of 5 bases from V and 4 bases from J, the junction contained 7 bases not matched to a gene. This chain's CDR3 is CASSARLAGQYNEQFF. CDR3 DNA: TGTGCCAGCAGCGCAAGACTAGCGGGGCAATACAATGAGCAGTTCTTC. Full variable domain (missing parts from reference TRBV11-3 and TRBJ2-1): EAGVVQSPRYKIIEKKQPVAFWCNPISGHNTLYWYLQNLGQGPELLIRYENEEAVDDSQLPKDRFSAERLKGVDSTLKIQPAELGDSAVYLCASSARLAGQYNEQFFGPGTRLTVL.

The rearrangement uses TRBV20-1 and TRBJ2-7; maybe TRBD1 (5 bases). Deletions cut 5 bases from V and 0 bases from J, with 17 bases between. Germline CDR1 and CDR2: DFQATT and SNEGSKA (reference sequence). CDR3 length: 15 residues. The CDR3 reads CSAVVRSGNSYEQYF. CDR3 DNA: TGCAGTGCTGTGGTCCGATCAGGGAACTCCTACGAGCAGTACTTC.

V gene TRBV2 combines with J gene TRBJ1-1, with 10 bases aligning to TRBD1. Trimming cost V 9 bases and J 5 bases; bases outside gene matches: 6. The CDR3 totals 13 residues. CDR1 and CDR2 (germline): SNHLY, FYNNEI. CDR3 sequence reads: CASPSGQGTEAFF. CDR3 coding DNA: TGTGCCAGTCCTTCGGGACAGGGGACTGAAGCTTTCTTT. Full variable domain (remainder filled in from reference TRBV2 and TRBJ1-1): EPEVTQTPSHQVTQMGQEVILRCVPISNHLYFYWYRQILGQKVEFLVSFYNNEISEKSEIFDDQFSVERPDGSNFTLKIRSTKLEDSAMYFCASPSGQGTEAFFGQGTRLTVV.

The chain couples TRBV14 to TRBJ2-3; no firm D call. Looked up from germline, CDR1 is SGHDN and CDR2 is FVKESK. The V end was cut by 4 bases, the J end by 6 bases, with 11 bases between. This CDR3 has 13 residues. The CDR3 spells CASSRLKRDTQYF. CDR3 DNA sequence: TGTGCCAGCAGCCGGCTAAAGAGGGATACGCAGTATTTT.

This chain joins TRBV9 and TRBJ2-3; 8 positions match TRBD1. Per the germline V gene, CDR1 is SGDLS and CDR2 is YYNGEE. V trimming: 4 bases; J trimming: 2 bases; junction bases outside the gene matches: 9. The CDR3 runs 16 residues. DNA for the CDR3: TGTGCCAGCAGCCCCCGTGTGACAGGGGCCACAGATACGCAGTATTTT. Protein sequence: CASSPRVTGATDTQYF.

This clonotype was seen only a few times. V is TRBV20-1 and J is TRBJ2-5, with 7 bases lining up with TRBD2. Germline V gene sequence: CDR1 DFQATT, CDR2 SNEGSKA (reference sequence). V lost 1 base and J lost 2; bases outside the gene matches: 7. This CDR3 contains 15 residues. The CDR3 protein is CSARAGAGQQETQYF. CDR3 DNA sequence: TGCAGTGCTAGAGCGGGAGCGGGGCAACAAGAGACCCAGTACTTC.

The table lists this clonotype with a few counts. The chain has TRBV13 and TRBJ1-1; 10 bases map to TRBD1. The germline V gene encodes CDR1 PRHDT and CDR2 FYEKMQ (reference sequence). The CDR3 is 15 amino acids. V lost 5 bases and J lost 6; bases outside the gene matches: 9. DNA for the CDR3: TGTGCCAGCAGCCACCTGACAGGGGGCGAGGCTGAAGCTTTCTTT. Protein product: CASSHLTGGEAEAFF.

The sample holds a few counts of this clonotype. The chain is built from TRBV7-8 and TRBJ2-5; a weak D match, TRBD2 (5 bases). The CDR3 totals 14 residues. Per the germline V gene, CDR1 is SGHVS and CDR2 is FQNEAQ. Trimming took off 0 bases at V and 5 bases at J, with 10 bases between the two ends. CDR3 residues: CASSLAISGETQYF. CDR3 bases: TGTGCCAGCAGCTTAGCGATCTCGGGGGAGACCCAGTACTTC.

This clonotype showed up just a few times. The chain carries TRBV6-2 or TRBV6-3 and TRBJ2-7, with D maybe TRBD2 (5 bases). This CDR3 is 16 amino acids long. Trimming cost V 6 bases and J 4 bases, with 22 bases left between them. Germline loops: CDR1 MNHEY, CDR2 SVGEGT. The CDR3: CASSPPPAGERYEQYV. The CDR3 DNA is TGTGCCAGCAGCCCCCCCCCAGCCGGGGAGAGATACGAGCAGTACGTC.

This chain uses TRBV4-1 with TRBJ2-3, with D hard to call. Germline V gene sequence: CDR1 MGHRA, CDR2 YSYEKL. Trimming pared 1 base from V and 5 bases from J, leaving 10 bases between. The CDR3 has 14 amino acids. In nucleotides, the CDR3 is TGCGCCAGCAGCCAAGCGGCTTTCGGAGATACGCAGTATTTT. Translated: CASSQAAFGDTQYF.

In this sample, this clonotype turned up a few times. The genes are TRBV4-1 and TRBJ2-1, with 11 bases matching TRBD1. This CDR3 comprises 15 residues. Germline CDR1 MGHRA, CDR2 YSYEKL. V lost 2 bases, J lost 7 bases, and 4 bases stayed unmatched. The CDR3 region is CASSQSGTGGNEQFF. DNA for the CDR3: TGCGCCAGCAGCCAATCCGGGACAGGGGGTAATGAGCAGTTCTTC.

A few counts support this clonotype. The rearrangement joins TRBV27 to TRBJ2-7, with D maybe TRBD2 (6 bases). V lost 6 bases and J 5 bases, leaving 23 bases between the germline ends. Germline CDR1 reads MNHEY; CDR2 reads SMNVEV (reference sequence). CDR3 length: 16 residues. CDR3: CASSGRGTSMWDEQYF. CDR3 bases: TGTGCCAGCAGCGGGCGGGGAACCTCCATGTGGGACGAGCAGTACTTC.

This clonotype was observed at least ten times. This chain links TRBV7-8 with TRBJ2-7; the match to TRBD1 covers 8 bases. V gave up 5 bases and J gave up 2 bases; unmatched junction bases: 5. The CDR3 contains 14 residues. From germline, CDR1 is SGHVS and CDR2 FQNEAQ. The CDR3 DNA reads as TGTGCCAGCAGCCAAGACAGGGGAGCCTACGAGCAGTACTTC. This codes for CASSQDRGAYEQYF. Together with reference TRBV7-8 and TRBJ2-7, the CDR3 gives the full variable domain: GAGVSQSPRYKVAKRGQDVALRCDPISGHVSLFWYQQALGQGPEFLTYFQNEAQLDKSGLPSDRFFAERPEGSVSTLKIQRTQQEDSAVYLCASSQDRGAYEQYFGPGTRLTVT.

As DNA, the CDR3 is TGCAGCGTTGAAATCCTGGGACAGCCTGCGGAACTGTTTTTT. It specifies CSVEILGQPAELFF. The V call is TRBV29-1, the J call TRBJ1-4, with 7 bases fitting TRBD1. Germline CDR1 SQVTM, CDR2 ANQGSEA. Trimming took 2 bases from V and 12 from J; bases not matched to a gene: 12. CDR3 length: 14 residues. The entire variable domain, with the rest obtained from reference TRBV29-1 and TRBJ1-4, is as follows: SAVISQKPSRDICQRGTSLTIQCQVDSQVTMMFWYRQQPGQSLTLIATANQGSEATYESGFVIDKFPISRPNLTFSTLTVSNMSPEDSSIYLCSVEILGQPAELFFGSGTQLSVL.

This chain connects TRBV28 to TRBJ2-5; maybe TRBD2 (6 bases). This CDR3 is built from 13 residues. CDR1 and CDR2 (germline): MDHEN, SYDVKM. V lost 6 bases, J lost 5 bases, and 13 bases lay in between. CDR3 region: CASSTGTPETQYF. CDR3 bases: TGTGCCAGCAGCACCGGGACTCCGGAGACCCAGTACTTC.

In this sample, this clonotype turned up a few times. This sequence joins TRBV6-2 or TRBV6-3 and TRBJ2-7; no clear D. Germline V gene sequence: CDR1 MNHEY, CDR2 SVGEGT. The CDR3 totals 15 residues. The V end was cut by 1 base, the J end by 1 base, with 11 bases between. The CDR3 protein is CASSYYQDGSYEQYV. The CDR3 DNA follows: TGTGCCAGCAGTTACTATCAGGACGGGTCCTACGAGCAGTACGTC.

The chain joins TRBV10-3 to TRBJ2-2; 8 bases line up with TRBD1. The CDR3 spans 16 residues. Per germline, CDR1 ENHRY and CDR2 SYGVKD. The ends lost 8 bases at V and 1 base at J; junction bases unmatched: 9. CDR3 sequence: CAIFSTGQGNTGELFF. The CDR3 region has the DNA TGTGCCATCTTTTCTACAGGACAGGGGAACACCGGGGAGCTGTTTTTT.

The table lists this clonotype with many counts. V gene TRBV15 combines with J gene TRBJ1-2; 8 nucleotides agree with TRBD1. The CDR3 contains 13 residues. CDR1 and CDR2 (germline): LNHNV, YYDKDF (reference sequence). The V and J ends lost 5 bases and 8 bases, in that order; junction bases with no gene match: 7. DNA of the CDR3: TGTGCCACCAGCGTCGGACAGGGTTTAGGCTACACCTTC. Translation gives CATSVGQGLGYTF. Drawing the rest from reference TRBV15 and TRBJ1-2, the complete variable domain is DAMVIQNPRYQVTQFGKPVTLSCSQTLNHNVMYWYQQKSSQAPKLLFHYYDKDFNNEADTPDNFQSRRPNTSFCFLDIRSPGLGDTAMYLCATSVGQGLGYTFGSGTRLTVV.

Here the CDR3 DNA reads TGTGCCAGCACCCCCCGGTTTGAGGCTGACTATGGCTACACCTTC. Translation: CASTPRFEADYGYTF. The chain recombines TRBV12-3 or TRBV12-4 with TRBJ1-2; no firm D call. V shed 7 bases and J shed 3 bases, with 18 bases lying between them. This CDR3 region has 15 residues.

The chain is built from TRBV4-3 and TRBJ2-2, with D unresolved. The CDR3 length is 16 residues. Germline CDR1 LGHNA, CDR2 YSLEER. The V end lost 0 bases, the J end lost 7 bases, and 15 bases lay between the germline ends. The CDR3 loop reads CASSQEFGIPLGELFF. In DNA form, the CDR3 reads TGCGCCAGCAGCCAAGAATTCGGCATACCACTCGGGGAGCTGTTTTTT.

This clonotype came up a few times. CDR3 in DNA: TGTGCCAGCAGAGAGGGGGGCTCCTACAATGAGCAGTTCTTC. Protein: CASREGGSYNEQFF. The V gene is TRBV27, the J gene TRBJ2-1; TRBD1 or TRBD2 may be the D gene (6 bases each). Trimming shortened V by 6 bases and J by 0 bases, and 9 bases separated the two germline ends. Germline V gene lookup returns CDR1 MNHEY and CDR2 SMNVEV (reference sequence). This CDR3 comprises 14 residues.